This T cell receptor beta chain is from a study of CD8+CD57+ T cells in acquired aplastic anemia. Study details: Sorted CD4+ and CD8+ cells yielded DNA averaging around 3 ug.

All patients picked for sequencing had shown, by flow cytometry, an expansion of CD8+CD57+ cells. Template material for TCR beta VDJ and CDR3 profiling consisted of genomic DNA. MiXCR, run by TCRdb on the reads, gives a single entry per CDR3 protein. Of under 250,000 distinct CDR3 sequences in the sample, 40% to 50% were seen once. The CDR3 spans 16 residues. Trimming left V 6 bases short and J 3 bases short, with 20 bases between. Germline CDR1 reads SNHLY; CDR2 reads FYNNEI. The sequence was collected from a human donor with aplastic anemia. This sequence joins TRBV2 and TRBJ1-1; D is undetermined. Sequenced input: sorted CD4+, CD8+, or CD8+CD57+ T cells (not recorded which) from PBMCs. The CDR3 spells CASSRAGHRRDTEAFF. CDR3 DNA sequence: TGTGCCAGCAGCAGAGCGGGCCACCGGAGAGACACTGAAGCTTTCTTT.